The rows below give T cell receptor beta chains drawn from one sample of a study of blood T cells in healthy people across ages. TCRdb independently ran MiXCR on the 5' RACE reads; one entry per CDR3 protein. The sample carries around 1.5 million distinct CDR3 sequences, around 42% recorded once. Sequenced sample: blood. The source of these receptors is a woman between 18 and 30 years old in good health. Each CDR3 is given with its conserved first and last residue. Each record gives: J gene, clone size, D gene, V gene, CDR3 protein, CDR3 DNA. D genes are given only for firm matches. The listing skips clone size in some rows; elsewhere it reads once, few, many or a size class.

>TRBJ2-7|.|.|TRBV7-8
CASSLGPRGGGSYEQYF
TGTGCCAGCAGCTTAGGACCCAGGGGCGGGGGCTCCTACGAGCAGTACTTC
>TRBJ2-5|.|.|TRBV7-8
CASSLWGGKGFQETQYF
TGTGCCAGCAGCTTATGGGGCGGTAAGGGGTTTCAAGAGACCCAGTACTTC
>TRBJ2-1|.|TRBD2|TRBV12-3/TRBV12-4
CASSPFGTSGFNEQFF
TGTGCCAGCAGTCCCTTTGGGACTAGCGGGTTTAATGAGCAGTTCTTC
>TRBJ1-5|.|.|TRBV7-8
CASSLATGWDMANQPQHF
TGTGCCAGCAGCTTAGCAACAGGGTGGGACATGGCGAATCAGCCCCAGCATTTT
>TRBJ2-4|.|.|TRBV2
CASRTWPDENIQYF
TGTGCCAGTCGGACGTGGCCAGACGAAAACATTCAGTACTTC
>TRBJ2-1|.|TRBD2|TRBV5-1
CASSPFTREGEQFF
TGCGCCAGCAGCCCCTTCACGCGGGAGGGTGAGCAGTTCTTC
>TRBJ2-1|.|.|TRBV4-1
CASSHPARPDLSYNEQFF
TGCGCCAGCAGCCATCCCGCCCGACCCGATTTGTCCTACAATGAGCAGTTCTTC
>TRBJ2-5|.|TRBD1|TRBV5-6
CASSPGQYNEQYF
TGTGCCAGCAGCCCGGGACAGTACAATGAGCAGTACTTC
>TRBJ2-3|.|.|TRBV7-2
CASSLASLFSTDTQYF
TGTGCCAGCAGCTTAGCGTCTCTCTTCTCCACAGATACGCAGTATTTT
>TRBJ2-1|.|TRBD2|TRBV6-6
CASSYSSGAYNEQFF
TGTGCCAGCAGTTACTCTAGCGGGGCTTACAATGAGCAGTTCTTC
>TRBJ2-7|once|.|TRBV7-2
CASSLGSRVAYEQYF
TGTGCCAGCAGCTTAGGGAGTCGCGTAGCCTACGAGCAGTACTTC
>TRBJ1-2|few|.|TRBV6-5
CASSYSPGANYGYTF
TGTGCCAGCAGTTACTCACCAGGGGCTAACTATGGCTACACCTTC
>TRBJ2-7|.|.|TRBV14
CASSQGAGLSYEQYF
TGTGCCAGCAGCCAAGGGGCAGGGCTATCCTACGAGCAGTACTTC
>TRBJ2-7|.|.|TRBV12-3/TRBV12-4
CASSPWGTIYEQYF
TGTGCCAGCAGCCCGTGGGGCACAATTTACGAGCAGTACTTC
>TRBJ2-5|.|TRBD1|TRBV27
CTSSLQGAGETQYF
TGTACCAGCAGTCTACAGGGGGCAGGGGAGACCCAGTACTTC
>TRBJ2-7|.|TRBD1|TRBV2
CASSGTRGQYYEQYF
TGTGCCAGCAGTGGGACTCGGGGACAGTACTACGAGCAGTACTTC
>TRBJ2-7|.|TRBD2|TRBV7-3
CASSLNGGGIYEQYF
TGTGCCAGCAGCTTAAACGGGGGGGGGATCTACGAGCAGTACTTC
>TRBJ1-2|.|TRBD1|TRBV29-1
CGTRDRDGYTF
TGCGGCACCCGGGACAGGGATGGCTACACCTTC
>TRBJ2-4|few|.|TRBV9
CASSVEADSQLAKNIQYF
TGTGCCAGCAGCGTAGAGGCGGACAGCCAACTAGCCAAAAACATTCAGTACTTC
>TRBJ1-1|once|TRBD1|TRBV11-2
CASRVGQGRTEAFF
TGTGCCAGCAGAGTGGGACAGGGAAGAACTGAAGCTTTCTTT
>TRBJ2-7|many|TRBD1|TRBV6-6
CASSYSQGAHEQYF
TGTGCCAGCAGTTACTCACAGGGGGCCCACGAGCAGTACTTC
>TRBJ1-2|.|TRBD1|TRBV12-3/TRBV12-4
CASSPGTGHGYTF
TGTGCCAGCAGCCCCGGGACAGGTCATGGCTACACCTTC
>TRBJ2-6|.|.|TRBV7-7
CASSPLGDSGANVLTF
TGTGCTAGCAGCCCACTCGGGGACTCTGGGGCCAACGTCCTGACTTTC
>TRBJ2-7|.|TRBD2|TRBV20-1
CSALAGISYNEQYF
TGCAGTGCGCTAGCGGGGATCTCCTACAATGAGCAGTACTTC
>TRBJ1-4|.|.|TRBV11-2
CASSLATPGEKLFF
TGTGCCAGCAGCTTGGCAACCCCGGGCGAAAAACTGTTTTTT
>TRBJ2-5|few|.|TRBV12-3/TRBV12-4
CASSLAGRAGETQYF
TGTGCCAGCAGTTTGGCCGGACGGGCCGGGGAGACCCAGTACTTC
>TRBJ2-5|.|.|TRBV7-2
CASSLRGRGYETQYF
TGTGCCAGCAGCTTAAGGGGGCGGGGGTACGAGACCCAGTACTTC
>TRBJ2-7|.|TRBD2|TRBV10-1
CASSPGGYNEQYF
TGCGCCAGCAGTCCGGGGGGTTACAATGAGCAGTACTTC
>TRBJ2-1|.|.|TRBV20-1
CSALSPSPEQFF
TGCAGTGCTTTAAGCCCCTCCCCGGAGCAGTTCTTC
>TRBJ2-3|once|TRBD2|TRBV3-1
CARSQESLAGITDTQYF
TGTGCCCGCAGCCAAGAATCGCTAGCGGGAATCACAGATACGCAGTATTTT
>TRBJ2-5|.|.|TRBV20-1
CSVGRASVQETQYF
TGCAGCGTGGGCAGGGCAAGCGTCCAAGAGACCCAGTACTTC
>TRBJ1-3|few|.|TRBV18
CASSPGGGNTIYF
TGTGCCAGCTCCCCGGGAGGTGGAAACACCATATATTTT
>TRBJ2-3|few|.|TRBV14
CASSQEWDSTDTQYF
TGTGCCAGCAGCCAAGAGTGGGATAGCACAGATACGCAGTATTTT